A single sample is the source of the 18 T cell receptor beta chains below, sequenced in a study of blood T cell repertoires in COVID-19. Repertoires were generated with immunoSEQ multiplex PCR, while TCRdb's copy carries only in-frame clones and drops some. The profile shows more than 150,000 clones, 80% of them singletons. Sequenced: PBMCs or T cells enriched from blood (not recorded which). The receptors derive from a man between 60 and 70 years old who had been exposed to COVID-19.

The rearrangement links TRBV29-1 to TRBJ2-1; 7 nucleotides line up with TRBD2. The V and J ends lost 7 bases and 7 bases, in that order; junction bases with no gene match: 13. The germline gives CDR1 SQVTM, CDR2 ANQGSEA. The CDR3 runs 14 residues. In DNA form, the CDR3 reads TGCAGCGCTGCGGTGGCGGGAGAGGGAAATGAGCAGTTCTTC. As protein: CSAAVAGEGNEQFF.

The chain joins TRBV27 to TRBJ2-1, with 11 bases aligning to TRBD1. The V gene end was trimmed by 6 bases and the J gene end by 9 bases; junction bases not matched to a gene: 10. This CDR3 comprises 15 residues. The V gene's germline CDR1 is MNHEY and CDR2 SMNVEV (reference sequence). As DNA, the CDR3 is TGTGCCAGCAGCCACGGGACAGGGGGACGTGGTGAGCAGTTCTTC. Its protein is CASSHGTGGRGEQFF.

CDR3 sequence: CASSHTGGSGTGELFF. CDR3 DNA sequence: TGTGCCAGCAGCCATACAGGGGGCAGTGGCACCGGGGAGCTGTTTTTT. This chain links TRBV3-1 (or the pseudogene TRBV3-2) with TRBJ2-2, with 9 bases fitting TRBD1. The CDR3 is 16 amino acids. CDR1 is LGHDT, CDR2 YNNKEL, per germline (reference sequence). V lost 3 bases and J lost 4; bases outside the gene matches: 6.

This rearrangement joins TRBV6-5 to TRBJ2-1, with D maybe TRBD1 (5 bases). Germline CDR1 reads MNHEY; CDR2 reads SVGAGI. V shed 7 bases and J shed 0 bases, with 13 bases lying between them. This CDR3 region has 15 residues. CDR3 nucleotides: TGTGCCAGCACCAGCAGACAGCTCTCCTACAATGAGCAGTTCTTC. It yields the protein CASTSRQLSYNEQFF.

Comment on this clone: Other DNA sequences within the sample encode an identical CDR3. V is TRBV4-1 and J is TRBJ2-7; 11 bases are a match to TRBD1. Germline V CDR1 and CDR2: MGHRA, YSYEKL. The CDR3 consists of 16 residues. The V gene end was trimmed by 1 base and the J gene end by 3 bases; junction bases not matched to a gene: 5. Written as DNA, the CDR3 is TGCGCCAGCAGCCAAGCTTGGGGACAGGGGGTCTACGAGCAGTACTTC. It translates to CASSQAWGQGVYEQYF.

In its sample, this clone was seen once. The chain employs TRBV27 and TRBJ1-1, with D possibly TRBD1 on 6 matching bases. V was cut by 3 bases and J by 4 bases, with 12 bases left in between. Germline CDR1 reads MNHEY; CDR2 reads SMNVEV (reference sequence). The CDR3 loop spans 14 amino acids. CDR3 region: CASSFTGLGTEAFF. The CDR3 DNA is TGTGCCAGCAGTTTCACAGGGTTGGGCACTGAAGCTTTCTTT.

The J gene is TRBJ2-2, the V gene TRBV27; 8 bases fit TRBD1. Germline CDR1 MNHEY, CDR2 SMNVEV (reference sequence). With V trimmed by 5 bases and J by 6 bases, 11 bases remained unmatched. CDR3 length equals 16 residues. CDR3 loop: CASSAFGTGGPGELFF. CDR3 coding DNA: TGTGCCAGCAGTGCCTTCGGGACAGGCGGACCCGGGGAGCTGTTTTTT.

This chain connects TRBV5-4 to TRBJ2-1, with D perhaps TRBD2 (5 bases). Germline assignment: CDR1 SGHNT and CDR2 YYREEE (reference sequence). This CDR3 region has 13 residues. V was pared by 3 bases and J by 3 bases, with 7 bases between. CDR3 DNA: TGTGCCAGCAGCTATCGGGACTACAATGAGCAGTTCTTC. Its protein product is CASSYRDYNEQFF.

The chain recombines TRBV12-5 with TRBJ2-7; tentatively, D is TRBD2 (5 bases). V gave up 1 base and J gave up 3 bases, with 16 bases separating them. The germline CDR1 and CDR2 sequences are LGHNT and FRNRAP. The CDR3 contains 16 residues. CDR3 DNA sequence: TGTGCTAGTGGTTTGGGATTTGAGGGATTCTGCTACGAGCAGTACTTC. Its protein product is CASGLGFEGFCYEQYF.

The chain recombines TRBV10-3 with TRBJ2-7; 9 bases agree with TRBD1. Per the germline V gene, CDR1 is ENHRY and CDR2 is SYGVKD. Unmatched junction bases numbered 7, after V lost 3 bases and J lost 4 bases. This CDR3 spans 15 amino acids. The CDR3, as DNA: TGTGCCATCAGTGACACGGGACAGGGTTATTACGAGCAGTACTTC. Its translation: CAISDTGQGYYEQYF.

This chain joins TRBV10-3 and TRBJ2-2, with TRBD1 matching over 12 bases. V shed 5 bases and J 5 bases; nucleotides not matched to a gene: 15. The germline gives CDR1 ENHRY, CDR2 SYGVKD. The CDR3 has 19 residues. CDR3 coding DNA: TGTGCCATCAGTCTCCTAGGACTGGGACAGGGGGCGAGGACCGGGGAGCTGTTTTTT. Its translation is CAISLLGLGQGARTGELFF.

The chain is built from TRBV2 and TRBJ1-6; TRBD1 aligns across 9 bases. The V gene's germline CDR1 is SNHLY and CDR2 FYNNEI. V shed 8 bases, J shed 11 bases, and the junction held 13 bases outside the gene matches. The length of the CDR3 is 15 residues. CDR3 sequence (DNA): TGTGCCAGCCAAGGACCCGGGACAGGGATCACACCCCTCCACTTT. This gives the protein CASQGPGTGITPLHF.

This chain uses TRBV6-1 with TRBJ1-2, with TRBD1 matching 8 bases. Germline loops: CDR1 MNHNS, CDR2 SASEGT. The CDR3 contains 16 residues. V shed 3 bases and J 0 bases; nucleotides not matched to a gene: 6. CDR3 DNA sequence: TGTGCCAGCAGTGAGGCCAGGGGGCGATCTAACTATGGCTACACCTTC. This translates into CASSEARGRSNYGYTF.

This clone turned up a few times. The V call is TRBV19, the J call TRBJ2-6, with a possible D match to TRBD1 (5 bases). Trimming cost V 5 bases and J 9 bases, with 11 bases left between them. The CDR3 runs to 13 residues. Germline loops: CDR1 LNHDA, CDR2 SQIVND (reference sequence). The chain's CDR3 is CASSPQGGNVLTF. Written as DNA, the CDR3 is TGTGCCAGTAGTCCCCAGGGTGGCAACGTCCTGACTTTC.

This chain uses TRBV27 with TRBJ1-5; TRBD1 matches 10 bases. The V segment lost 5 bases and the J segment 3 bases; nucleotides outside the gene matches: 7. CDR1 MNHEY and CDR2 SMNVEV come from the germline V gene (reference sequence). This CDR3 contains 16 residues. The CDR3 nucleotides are TGTGCCAGCAGTCCCTGGACAGGGGGGTACAATCAGCCCCAGCATTTT. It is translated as CASSPWTGGYNQPQHF.

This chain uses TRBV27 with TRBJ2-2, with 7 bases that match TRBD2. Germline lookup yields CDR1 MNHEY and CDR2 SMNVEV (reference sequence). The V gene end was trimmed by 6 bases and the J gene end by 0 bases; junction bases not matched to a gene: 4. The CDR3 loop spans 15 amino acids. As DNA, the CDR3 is TGTGCCAGCAGCCGTGGGGGGGCGAACACCGGGGAGCTGTTTTTT. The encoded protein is CASSRGGANTGELFF.

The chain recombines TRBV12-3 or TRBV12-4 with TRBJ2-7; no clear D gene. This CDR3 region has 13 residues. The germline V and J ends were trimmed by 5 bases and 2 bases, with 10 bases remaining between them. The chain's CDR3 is CASSPMAAYEQYF. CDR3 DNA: TGTGCCAGCAGTCCGATGGCCGCCTACGAGCAGTACTTC.

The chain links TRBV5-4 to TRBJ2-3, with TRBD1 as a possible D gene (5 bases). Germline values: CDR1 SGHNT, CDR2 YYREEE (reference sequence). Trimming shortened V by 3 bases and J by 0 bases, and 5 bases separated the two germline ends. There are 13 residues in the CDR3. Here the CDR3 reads CASSSGSTDTQYF. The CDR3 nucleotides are TGTGCCAGCAGCTCAGGGAGCACAGATACGCAGTATTTT.